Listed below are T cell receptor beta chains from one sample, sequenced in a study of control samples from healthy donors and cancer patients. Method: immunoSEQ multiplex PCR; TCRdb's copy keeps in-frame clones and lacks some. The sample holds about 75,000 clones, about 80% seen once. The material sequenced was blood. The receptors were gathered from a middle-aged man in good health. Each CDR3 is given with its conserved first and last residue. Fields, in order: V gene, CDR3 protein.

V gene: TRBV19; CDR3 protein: CASSDRTSLQQFF
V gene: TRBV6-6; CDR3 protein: CASSYSQGLREQYF
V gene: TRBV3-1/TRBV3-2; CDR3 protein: CASSLTSFSAYEQYF
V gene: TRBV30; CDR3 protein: CAWSNLAGGPVNNEQFF
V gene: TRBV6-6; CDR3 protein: CASSSRLIGETQYF
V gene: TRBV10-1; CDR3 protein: CASSESRGAVDEKLFF
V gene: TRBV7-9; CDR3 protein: CASSSWDRPNYGYTF
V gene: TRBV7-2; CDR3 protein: CASSLGGLMEQYF
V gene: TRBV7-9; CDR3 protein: CASSLGDSSYNEQFF
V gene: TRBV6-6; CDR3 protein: CATWANTEAFF